The clone carrying this T cell receptor beta chain showed up just once. The sample is drawn from a study of blood T cell repertoires in COVID-19. Profiling relied on immunoSEQ multiplex PCR, and the TCRdb table lists in-frame clones only, not all of them. This sample has roughly 150,000 clones, with 85% to 90% found just once. The sequence derives from a woman between 35 and 50 years old with acute or convalescent COVID-19. Sequences were obtained from peripheral blood.

CDR3 sequence reads: CASSLADYGYTF. The CDR3 DNA is TGTGCCAGCAGCTTGGCCGACTATGGCTACACCTTC. This chain links TRBV5-6 with TRBJ1-2; D gene unclear. Trimming cost V 0 bases and J 3 bases, with 3 bases left between them. Germline-derived CDR1 and CDR2 are SGHDT and YYEEEE. CDR3 length equals 12 residues.